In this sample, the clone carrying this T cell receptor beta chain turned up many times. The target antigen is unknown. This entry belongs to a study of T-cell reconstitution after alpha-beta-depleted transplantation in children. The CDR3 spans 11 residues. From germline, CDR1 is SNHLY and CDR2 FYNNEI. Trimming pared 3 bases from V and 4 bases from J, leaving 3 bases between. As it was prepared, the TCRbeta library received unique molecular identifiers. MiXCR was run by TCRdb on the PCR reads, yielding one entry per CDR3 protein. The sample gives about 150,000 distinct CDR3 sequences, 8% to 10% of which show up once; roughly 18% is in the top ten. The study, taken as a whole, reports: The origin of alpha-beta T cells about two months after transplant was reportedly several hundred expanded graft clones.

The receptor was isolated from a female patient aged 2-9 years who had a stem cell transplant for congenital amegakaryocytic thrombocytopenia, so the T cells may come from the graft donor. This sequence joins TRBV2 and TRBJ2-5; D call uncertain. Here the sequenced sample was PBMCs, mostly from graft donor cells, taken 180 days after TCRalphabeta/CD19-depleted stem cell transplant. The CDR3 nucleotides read TGTGCCAGCAGTGAGGGAGAGACCCAGTACTTC. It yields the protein CASSEGETQYF. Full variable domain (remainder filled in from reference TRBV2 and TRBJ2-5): EPEVTQTPSHQVTQMGQEVILRCVPISNHLYFYWYRQILGQKVEFLVSFYNNEISEKSEIFDDQFSVERPDGSNFTLKIRSTKLEDSAMYFCASSEGETQYFGPGTRLLVL.